These 8 T cell receptor beta chains originate from one sample sequenced in a study of PD-L1 blockade in urothelial cancer. Generated by immunoSEQ multiplex PCR, the TCRdb table keeps only in-frame clones and is missing some. The repertoire holds 35,000 to 45,000 clones, with around nine tenths as singletons. Sequenced here: PBMCs, sampled around atezolizumab (anti-PD-L1) treatment. All receptors derive from an older woman with urothelial cancer.

The genes are TRBV10-3 and TRBJ1-1; possibly TRBD1 for D (5 bases). Germline-derived CDR1 and CDR2 are ENHRY and SYGVKD. Trimming left V 0 bases short and J 8 bases short, with 7 bases between. The CDR3 runs to 12 residues. CDR3 amino acids: CAISESGGEAFF. The CDR3 DNA is TGTGCCATCAGTGAGTCTGGGGGGGAAGCTTTCTTT.

V usage is TRBV19 and J usage is TRBJ2-4, with a tentative D call TRBD1 (6 bases). CDR3 length equals 15 residues. Trimming took 3 bases from V and 6 from J, leaving 15 bases between them. In germline, CDR1 is LNHDA, CDR2 SQIVND (reference sequence). The CDR3 DNA is TGTGCCAGTAGTATGGGGACACCTAGGGGAAACATTCAGTACTTC. It translates to CASSMGTPRGNIQYF.

V gene TRBV7-2 combines with J gene TRBJ1-5; D is ambiguous. The CDR3 extends over 13 amino acids. V was trimmed by 5 bases and J by 6 bases, leaving 11 bases between them. Germline CDR1 SGHTA, CDR2 FQGNSA. CDR3 sequence reads: CASSATASQPQHF. For the CDR3, the DNA is TGTGCCAGCAGCGCTACCGCGAGTCAGCCCCAGCATTTT. The variable domain in full, with the rest retrieved from reference TRBV7-2 and TRBJ1-5, is GAGVSQSPSNKVTEKGKDVELRCDPISGHTALYWYRQSLGQGLEFLIYFQGNSAPDKSGLPSDRFSAERTGGSVSTLTIQRTQQEDSAVYLCASSATASQPQHFGDGTRLSIL.

This chain's CDR3 is CASSLTGLNEKLFF. The DNA for the CDR3 is TGTGCCAGCAGCCTTACGGGACTCAATGAAAAACTGTTTTTT. V usage is TRBV7-9 and J usage is TRBJ1-4, with D possibly matching TRBD1 (5 bases). Germline V gene sequence: CDR1 SEHNR, CDR2 FQNEAQ (reference sequence). Trimming shortened V by 5 bases and J by 5 bases, and 12 bases separated the two germline ends. The CDR3 loop spans 14 amino acids.

This clone was counted a few times. The chain couples TRBV20-1 to TRBJ2-1, with D possibly TRBD2 on 5 matching bases. The CDR3 spans 11 residues. V lost 6 bases and J lost 10, with 13 bases in between. CDR1 and CDR2 from the germline V gene are DFQATT and SNEGSKA (reference sequence). The CDR3 protein is CSAPDLREQFF. In DNA form, the CDR3 reads TGCAGTGCCCCGGACTTGAGGGAGCAGTTCTTC.

The chain carries TRBV10-1 and TRBJ2-7; TRBD2 matches 10 bases. Germline V gene sequence: CDR1 WNHNN, CDR2 SYGVQD (reference sequence). This CDR3 has 15 residues. Unmatched junction bases numbered 5, after V lost 4 bases and J lost 2 bases. The CDR3 reads CASSGSSGSPYEQYF. DNA of the CDR3: TGCGCCAGCAGTGGTTCTAGCGGGAGCCCCTACGAGCAGTACTTC.

J is TRBJ2-5 and V is TRBV2; D is perhaps TRBD1 (6 bases). Germline V gene data show CDR1 as SNHLY and CDR2 as FYNNEI. This CDR3 spans 15 amino acids. Trimming removed 2 bases at V and 5 bases at J, with 15 bases between. CDR3 in amino acids: CASSEQGLGGETQYF. The CDR3 region has the DNA TGTGCCAGCAGTGAACAGGGGCTTGGTGGGGAGACCCAGTACTTC.

This sequence joins TRBV28 and TRBJ2-5; the match to TRBD1 covers 9 bases. This CDR3 region has 17 residues. Germline loops: CDR1 MDHEN, CDR2 SYDVKM. V gave up 1 base and J gave up 2 bases; unmatched junction bases: 8. CDR3 amino acids: CASSLLSDRGGQETQYF. The CDR3 DNA sequence: TGTGCCAGCAGTTTATTATCGGACAGGGGTGGGCAAGAGACCCAGTACTTC.